This entry concerns a single TCR beta chain. J gave up 15 bases and V 2 bases, and 10 bases lay outside the gene matches. CDR3 length: 14 amino acids. Germline loops: CDR1 PRHDT, CDR2 FYEKMQ (reference sequence). These data originate in a study of blood T cell repertoires in COVID-19. Study as a whole: Material from acute and convalescent COVID-19 was sourced from the United States, Italy and Spain. PBMCs, B-cell-depleted T cells, or T cells provided the cDNA or gDNA that made up the material.

The authors' processing: By means of reference gene primer amplification, nucleated cell counts were estimated. Here immunoSEQ multiplex PCR was the method, and the copy in TCRdb shows in-frame clones only, minus some. For V, J and clone size, that table is used; D and trimming come from the DNA. The sample carries about 190,000 clones, under 80% recorded once. The TCR comes from a woman aged 50 to 60 with acute or convalescent COVID-19. The sample was peripheral blood. This sequence joins TRBV13 and TRBJ1-6; 7 bases are shared with TRBD1. CDR3 in DNA: TGTGCCAGCAGCTTAACACAGGACAGGCCTGACCTCCACTTT. This gives the protein CASSLTQDRPDLHF.